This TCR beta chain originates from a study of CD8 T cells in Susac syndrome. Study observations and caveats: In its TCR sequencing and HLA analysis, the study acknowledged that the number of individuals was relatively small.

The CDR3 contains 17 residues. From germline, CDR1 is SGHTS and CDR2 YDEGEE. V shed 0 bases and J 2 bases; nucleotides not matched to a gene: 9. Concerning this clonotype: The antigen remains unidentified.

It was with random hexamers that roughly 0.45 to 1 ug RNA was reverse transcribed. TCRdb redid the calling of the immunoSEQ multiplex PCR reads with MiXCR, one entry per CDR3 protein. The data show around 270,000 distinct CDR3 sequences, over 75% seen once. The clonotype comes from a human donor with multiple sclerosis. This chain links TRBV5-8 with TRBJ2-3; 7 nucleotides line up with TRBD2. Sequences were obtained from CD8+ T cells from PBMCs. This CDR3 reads CASSLGELALYTDTQYF. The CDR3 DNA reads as TGTGCCAGCAGCTTGGGGGAACTAGCGCTATACACAGATACGCAGTATTTT.